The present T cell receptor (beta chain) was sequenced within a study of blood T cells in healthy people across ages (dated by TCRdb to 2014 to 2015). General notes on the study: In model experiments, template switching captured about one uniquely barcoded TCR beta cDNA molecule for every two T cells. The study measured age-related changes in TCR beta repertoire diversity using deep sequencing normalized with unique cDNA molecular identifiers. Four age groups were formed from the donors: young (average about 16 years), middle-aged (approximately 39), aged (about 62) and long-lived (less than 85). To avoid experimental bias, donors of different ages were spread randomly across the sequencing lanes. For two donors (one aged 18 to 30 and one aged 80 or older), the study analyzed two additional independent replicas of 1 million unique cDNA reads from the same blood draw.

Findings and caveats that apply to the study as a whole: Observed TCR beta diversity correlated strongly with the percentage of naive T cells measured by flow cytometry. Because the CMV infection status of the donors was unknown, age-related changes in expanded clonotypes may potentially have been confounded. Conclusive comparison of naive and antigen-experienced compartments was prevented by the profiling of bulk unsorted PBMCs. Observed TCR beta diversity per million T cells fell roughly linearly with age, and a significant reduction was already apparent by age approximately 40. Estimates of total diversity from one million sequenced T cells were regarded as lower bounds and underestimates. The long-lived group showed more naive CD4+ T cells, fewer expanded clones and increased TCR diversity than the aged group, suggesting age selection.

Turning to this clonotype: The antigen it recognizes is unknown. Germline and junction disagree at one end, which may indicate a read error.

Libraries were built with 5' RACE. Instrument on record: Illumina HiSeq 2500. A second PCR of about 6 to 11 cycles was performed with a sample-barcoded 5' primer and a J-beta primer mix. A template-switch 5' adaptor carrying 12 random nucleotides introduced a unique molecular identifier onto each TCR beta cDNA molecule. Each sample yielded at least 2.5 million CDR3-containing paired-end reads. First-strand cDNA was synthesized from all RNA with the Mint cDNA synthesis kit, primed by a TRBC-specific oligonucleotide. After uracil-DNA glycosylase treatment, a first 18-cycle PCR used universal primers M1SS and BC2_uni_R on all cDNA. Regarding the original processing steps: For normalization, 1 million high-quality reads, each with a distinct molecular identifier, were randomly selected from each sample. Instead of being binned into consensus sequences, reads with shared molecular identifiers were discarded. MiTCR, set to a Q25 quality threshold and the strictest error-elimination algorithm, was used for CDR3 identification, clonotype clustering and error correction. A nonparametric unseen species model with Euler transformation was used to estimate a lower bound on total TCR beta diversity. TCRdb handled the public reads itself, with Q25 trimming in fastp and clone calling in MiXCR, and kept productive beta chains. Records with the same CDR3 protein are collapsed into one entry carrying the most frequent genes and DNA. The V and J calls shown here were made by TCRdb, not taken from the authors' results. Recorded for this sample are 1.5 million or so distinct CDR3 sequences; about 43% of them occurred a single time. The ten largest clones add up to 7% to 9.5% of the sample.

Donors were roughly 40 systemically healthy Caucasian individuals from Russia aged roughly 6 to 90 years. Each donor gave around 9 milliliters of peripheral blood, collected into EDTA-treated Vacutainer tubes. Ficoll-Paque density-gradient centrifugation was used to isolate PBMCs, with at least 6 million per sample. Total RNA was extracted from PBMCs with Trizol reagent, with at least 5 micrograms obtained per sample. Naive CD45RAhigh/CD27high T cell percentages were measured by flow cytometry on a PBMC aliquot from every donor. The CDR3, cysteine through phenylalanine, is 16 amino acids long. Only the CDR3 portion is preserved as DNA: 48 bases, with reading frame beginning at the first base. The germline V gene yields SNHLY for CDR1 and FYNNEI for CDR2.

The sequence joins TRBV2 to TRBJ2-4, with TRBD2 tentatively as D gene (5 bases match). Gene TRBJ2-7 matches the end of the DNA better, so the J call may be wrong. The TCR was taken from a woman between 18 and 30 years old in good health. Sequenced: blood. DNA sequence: TGTGCCCGCAGTGACTATGGAGCAGAATCCCGAGACGAGCAGTACTTC. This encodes CARSDYGAESRDEQYF.